The text below deals with one TCR beta chain. Its antigen is still unknown. This entry belongs to a study of T cells after posttransplantation cyclophosphamide. General study points: Recipient CMV seropositivity and CMV reactivation strongly tracked TRB clonality.

CDR1 is MGHDK and CDR2 is SYGVNS in the germline V gene. This CDR3 region has 17 residues. V was clipped by 4 bases and J by 0 bases, with 16 bases between them. Clones were sequenced by immunoSEQ multiplex PCR, and TCRdb holds only the in-frame ones, with some missing. Among fewer than 9,500 clones listed, more than 85% were seen once. This sequence originates from a woman aged 45-65 years in good health and a related stem cell transplant donor. Sequenced material: CD4+ T cells sorted from blood. The chain recombines TRBV25-1 with TRBJ2-1; unclear D gene. The CDR3 region is CASSASLLESSYNEQFF. CDR3 DNA sequence: TGTGCCAGCAGTGCCTCCCTCCTAGAGAGCTCCTACAATGAGCAGTTCTTC. The entire variable domain, with the rest obtained from reference TRBV25-1 and TRBJ2-1, is as follows: EADIYQTPRYLVIGTGKKITLECSQTMGHDKMYWYQQDPGMELHLIHYSYGVNSTEKGDLSSESTVSRIRTEHFPLTLESARPSHTSQYLCASSASLLESSYNEQFFGPGTRLTVL.